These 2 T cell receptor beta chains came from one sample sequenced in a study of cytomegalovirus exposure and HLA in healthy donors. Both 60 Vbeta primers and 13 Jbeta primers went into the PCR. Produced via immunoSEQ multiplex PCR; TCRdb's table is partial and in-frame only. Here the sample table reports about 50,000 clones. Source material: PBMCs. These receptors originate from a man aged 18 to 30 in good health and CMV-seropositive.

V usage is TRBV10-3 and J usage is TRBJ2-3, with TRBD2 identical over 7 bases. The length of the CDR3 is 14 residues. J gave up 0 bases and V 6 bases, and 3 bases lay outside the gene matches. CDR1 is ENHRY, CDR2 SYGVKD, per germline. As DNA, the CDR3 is TGTGCCATCAGCCTTAGCGGGAGCACAGATACGCAGTATTTT. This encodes CAISLSGSTDTQYF.

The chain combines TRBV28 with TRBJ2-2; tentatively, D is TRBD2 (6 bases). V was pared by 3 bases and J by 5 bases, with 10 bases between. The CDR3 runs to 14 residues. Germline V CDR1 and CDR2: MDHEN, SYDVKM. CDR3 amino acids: CASSFLAGTGELFF. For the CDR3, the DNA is TGTGCCAGCAGTTTTTTGGCGGGGACCGGGGAGCTGTTTTTT. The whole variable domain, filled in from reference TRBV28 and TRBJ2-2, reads DVKVTQSSRYLVKRTGEKVFLECVQDMDHENMFWYRQDPGLGLRLIYFSYDVKMKEKGDIPEGYSVSREKKERFSLILESASTNQTSMYLCASSFLAGTGELFFGEGSRLTVL.